Below, 9 T cell receptor beta chains from the same sample are listed, as sequenced in a study of cytomegalovirus exposure and HLA in healthy donors. The study ran its PCR with 60 Vbeta and 13 Jbeta primers. Sequencing used immunoSEQ multiplex PCR; TCRdb keeps in-frame clones, though not all of them. The sample yields tens of thousands of clones, around 80% seen once. Sequencing was carried out using PBMCs. Every receptor here comes from a man aged 45-65 years in good health and CMV-seronegative.

J is TRBJ2-7 and V is TRBV30, with 11 nucleotides matching TRBD1. The CDR3 totals 13 residues. V dropped 5 bases and J dropped 4; count of bases not matched to a gene: 4. Germline-derived CDR1 and CDR2 are GTSNPN and SVGIG (reference sequence). The CDR3 nucleotides are TGTGCCTGGGCCGGGACAGGGGGTTACGAGCAGTACTTC. Its translation: CAWAGTGGYEQYF.

This clone was observed a handful of times. V and J are TRBV7-3 and TRBJ1-5; D is unclear. This CDR3 region has 13 residues. Trimming pared 5 bases from V and 7 bases from J, leaving 12 bases between. The germline CDR1 and CDR2 sequences are SGHTA and FQGTGA. The CDR3: CASSLGLGQPQHF. For the CDR3, the DNA is TGTGCCAGCAGCCTAGGACTGGGCCAGCCCCAGCATTTT. Full variable domain (remainder filled in from reference TRBV7-3 and TRBJ1-5): GAGVSQTPSNKVTEKGKYVELRCDPISGHTALYWYRQSLGQGPEFLIYFQGTGAADDSGLPNDRFFAVRPEGSVSTLKIQRTERGDSAVYLCASSLGLGQPQHFGDGTRLSIL.

The table lists this clone with a count of one. The chain couples TRBV5-8 to TRBJ2-7, with unresolved D. Between the trimmed V and J ends, which lost 5 bases and 7 bases, there was a span of 10 bases. The germline CDR1 and CDR2 sequences are SGHTS and YDEGEE. This CDR3 has 11 residues. CDR3 in amino acids: CASRPRLEQYF. CDR3 sequence (DNA): TGTGCCAGCAGGCCGCGGTTGGAGCAGTACTTC.

In this sample, this clone turned up a few times. The chain joins TRBV5-6 to TRBJ2-1; maybe TRBD2 (6 bases). The CDR3 consists of 17 residues. The germline V gene has CDR1 SGHDT and CDR2 YYEEEE. V was cut by 0 bases and J by 3 bases, with 16 bases left in between. The CDR3 protein is CASSLVSRRGIYNEQFF. Written as DNA, the CDR3 is TGTGCCAGCAGCTTGGTATCACGGCGGGGTATCTACAATGAGCAGTTCTTC.

The J gene is TRBJ2-7, the V gene TRBV7-8; D remains unclear. V was trimmed by 2 bases and J by 0 bases, leaving 14 bases between them. CDR3 length: 16 amino acids. CDR1 SGHVS and CDR2 FQNEAQ come from the germline V gene. The CDR3 spells CASSLLNPSSSYEQYF. In DNA form, the CDR3 reads TGTGCCAGCAGCTTATTAAACCCCTCGAGCTCCTACGAGCAGTACTTC.

The J gene is TRBJ2-1, the V gene TRBV2, with 8 bases fitting TRBD2. The trim removed 8 bases at V and 7 bases at J, leaving 7 bases unmatched. Germline V gene data show CDR1 as SNHLY and CDR2 as FYNNEI. This CDR3 has 13 amino acids. The CDR3 protein is CASGGTSTNEQFF. In nucleotides, the CDR3 is TGTGCCAGCGGTGGGACTAGTACGAATGAGCAGTTCTTC.

The chain uses TRBV27 and TRBJ2-7; possibly TRBD1 for D (6 bases). This CDR3 is built from 15 residues. The V end was cut by 5 bases, the J end by 4 bases, with 18 bases between. Germline CDR1 and CDR2: MNHEY and SMNVEV (reference sequence). CDR3 sequence reads: CASSLYRVGDYEQYF. The CDR3 coding sequence is TGTGCCAGCAGTCTATACAGGGTCGGAGATTACGAGCAGTACTTC.

V gene TRBV5-4 combines with J gene TRBJ2-6; tentatively, D is TRBD2 (5 bases). V dropped 2 bases and J dropped 0 bases, with 15 bases sitting between them. CDR1 and CDR2 (germline): SGHNT, YYREEE (reference sequence). The CDR3 consists of 18 residues. CDR3 in DNA: TGTGCCAGCAGCTTTGCGAGCGGAGGCCCCTCTGGGGCCAACGTCCTGACTTTC. Encoded protein: CASSFASGGPSGANVLTF.

V and J are TRBV5-3 and TRBJ1-2, with TRBD1 as a possible D gene (5 bases). TRBV5-3 is marked as an open reading frame, function uncertain. CDR3 size: 10 residues. V was cut by 3 bases and J by 9 bases, with 6 bases left in between. This chain's CDR3 is CARSSGSYTF. The CDR3 bases are TGTGCCAGAAGCTCAGGGAGCTACACCTTC.